The 30 T cell receptor beta chains in this list originate from one sample, sequenced in a study of blood T cell repertoires in COVID-19. TCRdb's table, derived via immunoSEQ multiplex PCR, lists solely in-frame clones and lacks some. The sample consists of about 130,000 clones, around four fifths of them appearing once. Input material: PBMCs or T cells enriched from blood (not recorded which). These receptors all stem from a man aged 40-50 years with acute COVID-19.

The chain has TRBV29-1 and TRBJ2-7; D unclear. CDR1 is SQVTM, CDR2 ANQGSEA, per germline. This CDR3 is 11 amino acids long. V was shortened by 2 bases and J by 5 bases, with 7 bases between the two germline ends. CDR3 residues: CSVENYDEQYF. For the CDR3, the DNA is TGCAGCGTTGAAAACTATGACGAGCAGTACTTC.

This clone appeared once. The V gene is TRBV28, the J gene TRBJ2-1, with D perhaps matching TRBD2 (6 bases). CDR1 is MDHEN and CDR2 is SYDVKM in the germline V gene. This CDR3 contains 16 residues. Trimming cost V 2 bases and J 0 bases, with 11 bases left between them. Here the CDR3 reads CASSLGRRSSYNEQFF. Here the CDR3 DNA reads TGTGCCAGCAGTTTAGGGAGGCGGAGCTCCTACAATGAGCAGTTCTTC.

This chain links TRBV5-6 with TRBJ1-1; tentatively, D is TRBD1 (5 bases). The ends were cut back, 4 bases at V and 5 bases at J, with 12 bases in the middle. CDR1 is SGHDT and CDR2 is YYEEEE in the germline V gene. The CDR3 has 13 amino acids. CDR3 in DNA: TGTGCCAGCAGCCGCCAGGGAAGTACTGAAGCTTTCTTT. It codes for CASSRQGSTEAFF.

The genes are TRBV3-1 (or the pseudogene TRBV3-2) and TRBJ2-5; D remains unclear. V was pared by 1 base and J by 5 bases, with 8 bases between. The CDR3 has 13 amino acids. Germline CDR1 reads LGHDT; CDR2 reads YNNKEL (reference sequence). The CDR3 loop is CASSQVFGETQYF. DNA for the CDR3: TGTGCCAGCAGCCAAGTCTTCGGGGAGACCCAGTACTTC.

The genes are TRBV11-2 and TRBJ2-7; 7 nucleotides match TRBD1. Germline lookup yields CDR1 SGHAT and CDR2 FQNNGV. The CDR3 covers 14 residues. Trimming cost V 5 bases and J 3 bases; bases outside gene matches: 7. In nucleotides, the CDR3 is TGTGCCAGCAGCCCCCAGGGACAGATCTACGAGCAGTACTTC. It is translated as CASSPQGQIYEQYF.

The rearrangement links TRBV30 to TRBJ1-3, with D tentatively TRBD1 (5 bases). The V and J ends lost 0 bases and 0 bases respectively, with 9 bases between them. Germline loops: CDR1 GTSNPN, CDR2 SVGIG (reference sequence). The CDR3 is 15 residues long. The CDR3 sequence: CAWSVGAASGNTIYF. DNA for the CDR3: TGTGCCTGGAGTGTAGGGGCCGCCTCTGGAAACACCATATATTTT.

The chain combines TRBV6-4 with TRBJ2-2, with TRBD2 identical over 10 bases. CDR3 length equals 16 residues. Germline V gene sequence: CDR1 MRHNA, CDR2 SNTAGT. After removal of 2 bases from V and 4 bases from J, the junction contained 4 bases not matched to a gene. CDR3 sequence (DNA): TGTGCCAGCAGTGACGGTACTAGCGGGGCCACCGGGGAGCTGTTTTTT. Its translation is CASSDGTSGATGELFF.

The chain couples TRBV4-2 to TRBJ2-3, with 9 bases aligning to TRBD2. This CDR3 spans 19 amino acids. The trim removed 0 bases at V and 3 bases at J, leaving 13 bases unmatched. Germline CDR1 and CDR2: LGHNA and YNFKEQ. CDR3 DNA: TGTGCCAGCAGCCAAGATCAGGGGATAGCGGGAGTACAAACAGATACGCAGTATTTT. Its protein is CASSQDQGIAGVQTDTQYF.

This clone was recorded a few times. The genes are TRBV5-6 and TRBJ2-3; the match to TRBD2 covers 12 bases. The germline gives CDR1 SGHDT, CDR2 YYEEEE. The length of the CDR3 is 16 residues. Trimming cost V 3 bases and J 1 base; bases outside gene matches: 3. The CDR3 loop is CASSSSGGAGTDTQYF. In DNA, the CDR3 is TGTGCCAGCAGCTCTAGCGGGGGGGCCGGCACAGATACGCAGTATTTT.

This chain joins TRBV19 and TRBJ2-7, with D maybe TRBD1 (6 bases). V lost 5 bases, J lost 4 bases, and 12 bases lay in between. Germline V gene sequence: CDR1 LNHDA, CDR2 SQIVND (reference sequence). The CDR3 runs to 13 residues. CDR3 loop: CASSWGTKYEQYF. The DNA for the CDR3 is TGTGCCAGTAGTTGGGGGACAAAGTACGAGCAGTACTTC.

This chain connects TRBV30 to TRBJ2-5; TRBD1 matches 11 bases. CDR1 and CDR2 (germline): GTSNPN, SVGIG (reference sequence). Trimming cost V 3 bases and J 3 bases; bases outside gene matches: 6. The CDR3 runs 15 residues. The CDR3 DNA sequence: TGTGCCTGGAGAGACCGGGACAGGGGGAAAGAGACCCAGTACTTC. It translates to CAWRDRDRGKETQYF.

The V gene is TRBV6-9, the J gene TRBJ2-1; D is possibly TRBD2 (6 bases). This CDR3 comprises 15 residues. The germline V gene has CDR1 MNHGY and CDR2 SVAAGI. V was trimmed by 10 bases and J by 8 bases, leaving 24 bases between them. The CDR3 here is CATITGPRERDEQFF. CDR3 nucleotide sequence: TGTGCCACCATCACCGGGCCGCGGGAACGGGATGAGCAGTTCTTC.

This rearrangement joins TRBV6-5 to TRBJ2-7; 13 bases line up with TRBD2. Germline CDR1 is MNHEY and CDR2 is SVGAGI. The CDR3 runs to 15 residues. V lost 5 bases to trimming and J lost 5 bases; unmatched junction nucleotides: 6. Here the CDR3 reads CASSRPGLAGHEQYF. DNA of the CDR3: TGTGCCAGCAGTAGACCGGGACTAGCGGGACACGAGCAGTACTTC.

The gene calls are TRBV7-6 and TRBJ2-5, with D perhaps matching TRBD2 (6 bases). The CDR3 is 16 residues long. CDR1 and CDR2 from the germline V gene are SGHVS and FNYEAQ. V was trimmed by 0 bases and J by 5 bases, leaving 16 bases between them. The CDR3 is CASSLAGAASVETQYF. Here the CDR3 DNA reads TGTGCCAGCAGCTTAGCAGGGGCGGCTAGCGTGGAGACCCAGTACTTC. Combining the CDR3 with reference TRBV7-6 and TRBJ2-5 gives the whole variable domain GAGVSQSPRYKVTKRGQDVALRCDPISGHVSLYWYRQALGQGPEFLTYFNYEAQQDKSGLPNDRFSAERPEGSISTLTIQRTEQRDSAMYRCASSLAGAASVETQYFGPGTRLLVL.

This chain connects TRBV6-4 to TRBJ1-2; TRBD1 agrees at 10 bases. CDR1 is MRHNA and CDR2 is SNTAGT in the germline V gene. The CDR3 has 15 amino acids. V trimming: 4 bases; J trimming: 5 bases; junction bases outside the gene matches: 7. The CDR3 protein is CASSAKDRGIYGYTF. In nucleotides, the CDR3 is TGTGCCAGCAGTGCTAAGGACAGGGGGATATATGGCTACACCTTC.

J is TRBJ1-1 and V is TRBV5-1, with 7 bases fitting TRBD1. Germline V gives CDR1 SGHRS, CDR2 YFSETQ. The V gene end was trimmed by 2 bases and the J gene end by 3 bases; junction bases not matched to a gene: 4. The CDR3 loop spans 14 amino acids. The CDR3 protein is CASSFAGGHTEAFF. As DNA, the CDR3 is TGCGCCAGCAGCTTCGCAGGGGGGCACACTGAAGCTTTCTTT.

The chain uses TRBV6-2 or TRBV6-3 and TRBJ2-3; D is unclear. The germline gives CDR1 MNHEY, CDR2 SVGEGT. CDR3 length equals 16 residues. V shed 0 bases and J shed 2 bases, with 12 bases lying between them. The CDR3 coding sequence is TGTGCCAGCAGTTACTCGTCAGGCTCCCTCACAGATACGCAGTATTTT. Its translation: CASSYSSGSLTDTQYF.

The genes are TRBV19 and TRBJ2-1, with 14 bases matching TRBD2. The J segment lost 1 base and the V segment lost 7 bases, leaving 9 bases of the junction unmatched. This CDR3 comprises 18 residues. The germline V gene has CDR1 LNHDA and CDR2 SQIVND (reference sequence). The CDR3 DNA reads as TGTGCCAGTACCGCAGGACTAGCGGGAGGTAGGTCCTACAATGAGCAGTTCTTC. This gives the protein CASTAGLAGGRSYNEQFF.

The chain uses TRBV30 and TRBJ1-1; 7 nucleotides line up with TRBD1. CDR1 is GTSNPN, CDR2 SVGIG, per germline (reference sequence). CDR3 length equals 14 residues. Trimming at V came to 4 bases and at J to 3 bases, leaving 8 bases not matched to a gene. The CDR3: CAWNQNDRDTEAFF. Here the CDR3 DNA reads TGTGCCTGGAATCAAAATGACAGGGACACTGAAGCTTTCTTT.

This chain connects TRBV3-1 (or the pseudogene TRBV3-2) to TRBJ1-1; no reliable D call. V was shortened by 1 base and J by 3 bases, with 12 bases between the two germline ends. The germline gives CDR1 LGHDT, CDR2 YNNKEL (reference sequence). The CDR3 extends over 15 amino acids. In DNA, the CDR3 is TGTGCCAGCAGCCAAGGGAGTGGATCAGACACTGAAGCTTTCTTT. This translates into CASSQGSGSDTEAFF.

In this sample, this clone turned up once. The gene calls are TRBV5-1 and TRBJ2-2; TRBD2 aligns across 8 bases. CDR3 length: 15 residues. Germline values: CDR1 SGHRS, CDR2 YFSETQ. Germline trimming cut 4 bases from V and 7 bases from J; bases unmatched to any gene: 9. The CDR3 coding sequence is TGCGCCAGCAGCGCCACGGGGGGGCAAGGCGGGGAGCTGTTTTTT. Its protein is CASSATGGQGGELFF. Drawing the rest from reference TRBV5-1 and TRBJ2-2, the complete variable domain is KAGVTQTPRYLIKTRGQQVTLSCSPISGHRSVSWYQQTPGQGLQFLFEYFSETQRNKGNFPGRFSGRQFSNSRSEMNVSTLELGDSALYLCASSATGGQGGELFFGEGSRLTVL.

This clone was seen only a few times. CDR3 sequence: CASSPGGGEGYNEQFF. CDR3 DNA sequence: TGTGCCAGCAGCCCAGGAGGGGGCGAAGGCTACAATGAGCAGTTCTTC. J is TRBJ2-1 and V is TRBV9, with D maybe TRBD1 (7 bases). The CDR3 runs to 16 residues. CDR1 is SGDLS, CDR2 YYNGEE, per germline. Trimming cost V 4 bases and J 3 bases, with 17 bases left between them.

This clone turned up a few times. The V and J genes are TRBV6-1 and TRBJ1-1; TRBD1 agrees at 11 bases. The CDR3 runs to 15 residues. Germline V gene sequence: CDR1 MNHNS, CDR2 SASEGT. The trim removed 0 bases at V and 4 bases at J, leaving 1 base unmatched. The CDR3 loop reads CASSEAGTGGTEAFF. CDR3 nucleotides: TGTGCCAGCAGTGAAGCCGGGACAGGGGGCACTGAAGCTTTCTTT.

This clone was recorded a few times. The chain is built from TRBV28 and TRBJ2-2, with a tentative D call TRBD2 (6 bases). Trimming removed 6 bases from V and 7 bases from J, with 12 bases in between. This CDR3 is 13 amino acids long. The germline CDR1 and CDR2 sequences are MDHEN and SYDVKM. This CDR3 reads CASRASDIGELFF. CDR3 nucleotide sequence: TGTGCCAGCAGGGCTAGCGATATCGGGGAGCTGTTTTTT.

The chain carries TRBV6-2 or TRBV6-3 and TRBJ2-2; no definite D call. Germline assignment: CDR1 MNHEY and CDR2 SVGEGT. The V gene lost 4 bases and the J gene lost 0 bases, with 6 bases spanning the gap. CDR3 length equals 14 residues. CDR3 in DNA: TGTGCCAGCAGTTTCCATCCGAACACCGGGGAGCTGTTTTTT. It yields the protein CASSFHPNTGELFF.

The rearrangement uses TRBV3-1 (or the pseudogene TRBV3-2) and TRBJ1-3; 7 bases map to TRBD1. Germline values: CDR1 LGHDT, CDR2 YNNKEL (reference sequence). The CDR3 is 17 amino acids. With V trimmed by 0 bases and J by 2 bases, 7 bases remained unmatched. The CDR3 here is CASSQEVGGTAGNTIYF. The CDR3 DNA reads as TGTGCCAGCAGCCAAGAAGTAGGCGGGACAGCTGGAAACACCATATATTTT.

J is TRBJ2-1 and V is TRBV21-1; the D call TRBD2 from the table was never checked on the DNA. TRBV21-1 corresponds to a pseudogene. The CDR3 spans 16 residues. CDR3 nucleotide sequence: TGTGCCAGCAGCAAAGCGAAAGCGAAGGTCTACAATGAGCAGTTCTTC. It is translated as CASSKAKAKVYNEQFF.

This chain joins TRBV5-1 and TRBJ2-1; no clear D. The CDR3 contains 15 residues. Trimming took 0 bases from V and 2 from J, leaving 9 bases between them. Germline CDR1 reads SGHRS; CDR2 reads YFSETQ. CDR3 amino acids: CASSLEQATYNEQFF. CDR3 sequence (DNA): TGCGCCAGCAGCTTGGAGCAGGCCACCTACAATGAGCAGTTCTTC.

The V gene is TRBV10-3, the J gene TRBJ2-7, with D possibly TRBD1 on 5 matching bases. The CDR3 is 12 amino acids. Germline V gene sequence: CDR1 ENHRY, CDR2 SYGVKD. V dropped 4 bases and J dropped 1 base, with 5 bases sitting between them. CDR3 bases: TGTGCCATCAGTGGACAGTCCTACGAGCAGTACTTC. Residues: CAISGQSYEQYF.

The rearrangement joins TRBV7-3 to TRBJ2-5; 7 nucleotides agree with TRBD1. The CDR3 is made up of 15 amino acids. The ends lost 2 bases at V and 4 bases at J; junction bases unmatched: 7. CDR1 is SGHTA, CDR2 FQGTGA, per germline. CDR3: CASSLGTGQLETQYF. In nucleotides, the CDR3 is TGTGCCAGCAGCTTAGGAACGGGACAGTTAGAGACCCAGTACTTC.